The text below deals with one T cell receptor beta chain. What it binds is not known. The PCR was carried out with 60 Vbeta primers and 13 Jbeta primers. Clones were sequenced by immunoSEQ multiplex PCR, and TCRdb holds only the in-frame ones, with some missing. The table has 90,000 or so clones, around 74% seen once. Trimming pared 4 bases from V and 1 base from J, leaving 8 bases between. Germline CDR1 and CDR2: MNHNY and SVGAGI (reference sequence). This CDR3 is built from 14 residues. This entry belongs to a study of cytomegalovirus exposure and HLA in healthy donors. Study in general: Among approximately 390 genotyped donors, around 80% fell in the Caucasian-associated ancestry cluster.

Study-wide results and limits: With DRB1 most and HLA-C fewest, TCR association rates differed between HLA loci in a later analysis.

Sequencing used PBMCs. The clonotype comes from a man aged 25 to 40 in good health and CMV-seropositive. The rearrangement joins TRBV6-6 to TRBJ2-1; D possibly corresponds to TRBD1 (5 bases). The CDR3 sequence is CASSWGSSYNEQFF. For the CDR3, the DNA is TGTGCCAGCAGTTGGGGCAGTTCCTACAATGAGCAGTTCTTC.